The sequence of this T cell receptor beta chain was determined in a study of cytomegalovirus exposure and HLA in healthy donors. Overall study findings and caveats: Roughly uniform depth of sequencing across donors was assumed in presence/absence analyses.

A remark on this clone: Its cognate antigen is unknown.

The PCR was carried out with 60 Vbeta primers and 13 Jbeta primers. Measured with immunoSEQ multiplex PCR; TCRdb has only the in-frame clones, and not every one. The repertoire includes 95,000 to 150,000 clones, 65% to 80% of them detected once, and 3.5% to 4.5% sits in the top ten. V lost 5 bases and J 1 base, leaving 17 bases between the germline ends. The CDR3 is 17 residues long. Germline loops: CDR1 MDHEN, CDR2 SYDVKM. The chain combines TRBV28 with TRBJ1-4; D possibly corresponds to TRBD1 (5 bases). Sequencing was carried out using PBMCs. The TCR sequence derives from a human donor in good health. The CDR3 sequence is CASSPPGSGGTNEKLFF. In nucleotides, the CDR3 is TGTGCCAGCAGTCCACCGGGCTCGGGGGGAACTAATGAAAAACTGTTTTTT.